The next 24 T cell receptor beta chains were all read from a single sample in a study of cytomegalovirus exposure and HLA in healthy donors. Researchers ran the PCR with 60 Vbeta and 13 Jbeta primers. Using immunoSEQ multiplex PCR, the repertoire was profiled, and TCRdb retains in-frame clones only, with some absent. The data contain about 98,000 clones, approximately 74% of them singletons. Sequencing was done on a sample of PBMCs. These receptors were collected from a male donor in good health and CMV-seronegative.

V is TRBV27 and J is TRBJ1-2, with D perhaps matching TRBD1 (5 bases). This CDR3 has 16 residues. Germline V gene sequence: CDR1 MNHEY, CDR2 SMNVEV (reference sequence). V lost 3 bases, J lost 4 bases, and 18 bases lay in between. The CDR3 reads CASSLMGGNVAYGYTF. The CDR3 nucleotides read TGTGCCAGCAGTTTGATGGGGGGGAACGTGGCCTATGGCTACACCTTC.

CDR3 residues: CASSILGTPGAYEQYF. The CDR3 DNA follows: TGTGCCAGCAGCATTCTCGGGACTCCGGGGGCCTACGAGCAGTACTTC. This rearrangement joins TRBV7-3 to TRBJ2-7; weak D call: TRBD2 (6 bases). With 5 bases removed from V and 2 bases from J, the gap between germline ends came to 19 bases. CDR3 size: 16 residues. CDR1 and CDR2 (germline): SGHTA, FQGTGA.

There are a few counts of this clone. The V gene is TRBV16, the J gene TRBJ1-3, with D unclear. The CDR3 sequence is 15 residues long. Germline values: CDR1 KGHSY, CDR2 FQNENV. Between the trimmed V and J ends, which lost 0 bases and 0 bases, there was a span of 6 bases. The CDR3 reads CASSQSPDSGNTIYF. The CDR3 DNA reads as TGTGCCAGCAGCCAATCTCCAGACTCTGGAAACACCATATATTTT.

This clone has just one count. J is TRBJ2-7 and V is TRBV6-5, with TRBD2 matching 7 bases. The CDR3 spans 15 residues. Germline loops: CDR1 MNHEY, CDR2 SVGAGI. With V trimmed by 0 bases and J by 3 bases, 5 bases remained unmatched. For the CDR3, the DNA is TGTGCCAGCAGTTACTCATTAGCGGGCGACTACGAGCAGTACTTC. Translating gives CASSYSLAGDYEQYF.

In its sample, this clone was seen a few times. This rearrangement joins TRBV30 to TRBJ2-3; D ambiguous. Germline CDR1 is GTSNPN and CDR2 is SVGIG (reference sequence). This CDR3 has 13 residues. Trimming shortened V by 3 bases and J by 0 bases, and 7 bases separated the two germline ends. This chain's CDR3 is CAWRAQSTDTQYF. CDR3 nucleotides: TGTGCCTGGAGGGCCCAGAGCACAGATACGCAGTATTTT.

CDR3 in amino acids: CASSPGTGYYNEQFF. DNA of the CDR3: TGTGCCAGCAGCCCCGGGACAGGATACTACAATGAGCAGTTCTTC. The rearrangement joins TRBV7-2 to TRBJ2-1; 8 nucleotides match TRBD1. V gave up 5 bases and J gave up 3 bases; unmatched junction bases: 6. The CDR3 is 15 amino acids. Germline lookup yields CDR1 SGHTA and CDR2 FQGNSA. Variable domain in full (rest from reference TRBV7-2 and TRBJ2-1): GAGVSQSPSNKVTEKGKDVELRCDPISGHTALYWYRQSLGQGLEFLIYFQGNSAPDKSGLPSDRFSAERTGGSVSTLTIQRTQQEDSAVYLCASSPGTGYYNEQFFGPGTRLTVL.

This clone showed up just a few times. The V gene is TRBV15, the J gene TRBJ2-6, with 7 nucleotides matching TRBD2. This CDR3 is built from 16 residues. Germline V gives CDR1 LNHNV, CDR2 YYDKDF (reference sequence). The junction had 2 bases not matched to a gene; V was cut back by 3 bases and J by 0 bases. CDR3 protein: CATSRGGNSGANVLTF. The CDR3, as DNA: TGTGCCACCAGCAGGGGAGGGAACTCTGGGGCCAACGTCCTGACTTTC.

J is TRBJ1-1 and V is TRBV10-2; 8 bases map to TRBD1. CDR3 length: 15 amino acids. Germline CDR1 and CDR2: WSHSY and SAAADI. V shed 6 bases, J shed 3 bases, and the junction held 9 bases outside the gene matches. The CDR3 sequence is CASRDTGGGDTEAFF. The CDR3 region has the DNA TGCGCCAGCAGGGACACAGGGGGAGGGGACACTGAAGCTTTCTTT.

The J gene is TRBJ1-1, the V gene TRBV7-2; D unresolved. The CDR3 sequence is 14 residues long. Germline CDR1 reads SGHTA; CDR2 reads FQGNSA. V dropped 1 base and J dropped 5 bases, with 11 bases sitting between them. The CDR3 bases are TGTGCCAGCAGCTTAGACTCCCTGTGGACTGAAGCTTTCTTT. Translated: CASSLDSLWTEAFF.

The chain uses TRBV30 and TRBJ2-6, with TRBD1 as a possible D gene (5 bases). From germline, CDR1 is GTSNPN and CDR2 SVGIG (reference sequence). CDR3 length: 14 residues. V gave up 5 bases and J gave up 0 bases, with 8 bases separating them. The chain's CDR3 is CAWDSSSGANVLTF. In DNA form, the CDR3 reads TGTGCCTGGGACAGCAGCTCTGGGGCCAACGTCCTGACTTTC.

V gene TRBV27 combines with J gene TRBJ2-1; 9 bases match TRBD2. The CDR3 spans 17 residues. Germline trimming cut 8 bases from V and 4 bases from J; bases unmatched to any gene: 15. Germline CDR1 MNHEY, CDR2 SMNVEV (reference sequence). DNA of the CDR3: TGTGCCAGCTTGAGAATCAGCCCGGCGGGAGGGTACAATGAGCAGTTCTTC. It is translated as CASLRISPAGGYNEQFF.

CDR3 DNA sequence: TGCAGCGTTTGGAGCATACAGGACTCCTACGAGCAGTACTTC. This translates into CSVWSIQDSYEQYF. V gene TRBV29-1 combines with J gene TRBJ2-7; tentative D call: TRBD1 (5 bases). From germline, CDR1 is SQVTM and CDR2 ANQGSEA. The ends were cut back, 5 bases at V and 0 bases at J, with 14 bases in the middle. CDR3 length: 14 amino acids.

The rearrangement joins TRBV2 to TRBJ1-1; D not certain. V was trimmed by 8 bases and J by 4 bases, leaving 5 bases between them. The length of the CDR3 is 10 residues. CDR1 and CDR2 from the germline V gene are SNHLY and FYNNEI. The CDR3 nucleotides read TGTGCCAGCTCTTTCACTGAAGCTTTCTTT. Translation gives CASSFTEAFF.

The J gene is TRBJ2-7, the V gene TRBV14; TRBD2 matches at 10 bases. This CDR3 contains 15 residues. Germline V CDR1 and CDR2: SGHDN, FVKESK. V lost 1 base, J lost 4 bases, and 4 bases stayed unmatched. CDR3 DNA sequence: TGTGCCAGCAGCCAAGGGACTAGCGGCGTATACGAGCAGTACTTC. Encoded protein: CASSQGTSGVYEQYF.

The chain employs TRBV28 and TRBJ2-1; 7 bases are a match to TRBD1. The CDR3 sequence is 14 residues long. Trimming took 6 bases from V and 8 from J; bases not matched to a gene: 10. Germline-derived CDR1 and CDR2 are MDHEN and SYDVKM. CDR3 protein: CASSGTVVNYEQFF. The CDR3 DNA follows: TGTGCCAGCAGCGGGACAGTAGTAAACTATGAGCAGTTCTTC.

This sequence joins TRBV7-3 and TRBJ1-1; 7 positions agree with TRBD1. This CDR3 has 15 amino acids. CDR1 and CDR2 (germline): SGHTA, FQGTGA. V lost 6 bases, J lost 4 bases, and 11 bases stayed unmatched. The chain's CDR3 is CASRSGQSLGTEAFF. The CDR3 DNA reads as TGTGCCAGCAGGTCGGGACAGTCTTTGGGCACTGAAGCTTTCTTT.

This chain links TRBV9 with TRBJ2-2; 7 bases agree with TRBD1. Germline CDR1 SGDLS, CDR2 YYNGEE. This CDR3 comprises 17 residues. V gave up 3 bases and J gave up 0 bases; unmatched junction bases: 8. CDR3 in DNA: TGTGCCAGCAGCGACAGACAGGGTGGGACGAACACCGGGGAGCTGTTTTTT. It is translated as CASSDRQGGTNTGELFF. Variable domain in full (rest from reference TRBV9 and TRBJ2-2): DSGVTQTPKHLITATGQRVTLRCSPRSGDLSVYWYQQSLDQGLQFLIQYYNGEERAKGNILERFSAQQFPDLHSELNLSSLELGDSALYFCASSDRQGGTNTGELFFGEGSRLTVL.

This sequence joins TRBV27 and TRBJ1-5; the D gene is possibly TRBD1 (6 bases). From germline, CDR1 is MNHEY and CDR2 SMNVEV (reference sequence). The CDR3 consists of 14 residues. Between the trimmed V and J ends, which lost 3 bases and 7 bases, there was a span of 13 bases. The chain's CDR3 is CASSFDGGRQPQHF. The CDR3, as DNA: TGTGCCAGCAGTTTCGACGGGGGGCGACAGCCCCAGCATTTT.

This sequence joins TRBV6-5 and TRBJ2-1; 9 bases are a match to TRBD1. CDR1 is MNHEY, CDR2 SVGAGI, per germline. The CDR3 is 15 amino acids. V gave up 6 bases and J gave up 8 bases; unmatched junction bases: 11. CDR3 protein: CASSVDRGGSDEQFF. The CDR3 DNA reads as TGTGCCAGCAGCGTAGACAGGGGGGGATCCGATGAGCAGTTCTTC.

The V call is TRBV30, the J call TRBJ1-1; the D is unclear. The CDR3 has 14 residues. Germline CDR1 is GTSNPN and CDR2 is SVGIG (reference sequence). Trimming shortened V by 3 bases and J by 0 bases, and 11 bases separated the two germline ends. The CDR3 DNA follows: TGTGCCTGGAGCCCCGACAACATGAACACTGAAGCTTTCTTT. It yields the protein CAWSPDNMNTEAFF.

This chain connects TRBV19 to TRBJ1-2; 7 nucleotides match TRBD1. CDR1 and CDR2 (germline): LNHDA, SQIVND (reference sequence). The J segment lost 7 bases and the V segment lost 9 bases, leaving 5 bases of the junction unmatched. The CDR3 has 11 amino acids. The CDR3 DNA follows: TGTGCCAGCCGCCAGGGGGGTGGCTACACCTTC. Its protein product is CASRQGGGYTF.

V gene TRBV5-1 combines with J gene TRBJ2-2, with D possibly TRBD2 on 5 matching bases. Trimming stripped 4 bases from V and 2 bases from J, with 21 bases between. The CDR3 loop spans 18 amino acids. The germline V gene encodes CDR1 SGHRS and CDR2 YFSETQ. This CDR3 reads CASSPGLAPVRNTGELFF. The CDR3 DNA reads TGCGCCAGCAGCCCCGGACTGGCACCAGTAAGAAACACCGGGGAGCTGTTTTTT.

The chain employs TRBV21-1 and TRBJ1-3. TRBV21-1 is a pseudogene. CDR3 length equals 21 residues. CDR3 amino acids: CASSNGSYVDRSWHSGNTIYF. CDR3 bases: TGTGCCAGCAGCAACGGGTCTTATGTGGATCGTTCGTGGCACTCTGGAAACACCATATATTTT.

The chain has TRBV5-8 and TRBJ1-1, with TRBD1 matching over 7 bases. The CDR3 spans 14 residues. V gave up 4 bases and J gave up 3 bases; unmatched junction bases: 6. The V gene's germline CDR1 is SGHTS and CDR2 YDEGEE. The CDR3 sequence is CASSRRDSDTEAFF. The CDR3 region has the DNA TGTGCCAGCAGCCGTCGGGACAGCGACACTGAAGCTTTCTTT.